Reported below is one TCR beta chain. Its specificity is unknown. V shed 3 bases and J shed 7 bases, with 18 bases lying between them. The germline V gene encodes CDR1 SQVTM and CDR2 ANQGSEA. The length of the CDR3 is 14 residues. This sample was taken from a study of CD8 T cells in Susac syndrome. Study-level information: Among the sequenced Susac syndrome patients, roughly 6 had active disease while under ten were in remission. At the time of blood draw, patients with Susac syndrome were therapy-naive, receiving corticosteroids, or receiving intravenous immunoglobulin alone. Findings and limits, study-wide: A relatively small number of individuals underwent TCR sequencing and HLA analysis.

Random hexamers were used to reverse transcribe 0.5 to 1 ug of RNA. Amplification of TCR beta CDR3 spanned 54 Vbeta and 13 Jbeta via immunoSEQ multiplex PCR. TCRdb re-called the immunoSEQ multiplex PCR reads with MiXCR, one entry per CDR3 protein. The sample includes roughly 150,000 distinct CDR3 sequences, roughly 95% of them seen just once. Specimen: CD4+ T cells from PBMCs. The chain recombines TRBV29-1 with TRBJ1-2; D remains unclear. The sequence was collected from a human donor with Susac syndrome. The CDR3 nucleotides read TGCAGCGTTGACGGGTTTAGCGTCGAAGGTGGCTACACCTTC. Its protein is CSVDGFSVEGGYTF.